What follows are 29 T cell receptor beta chains derived from one specimen sequenced in a study of T-cell reconstitution after alpha-beta-depleted transplantation in children. Unique molecular identifiers were built into the TCRbeta library. One entry per CDR3 protein, called by TCRdb with MiXCR from the PCR reads. The profile shows about 460,000 distinct CDR3 sequences, 11% of them singletons. This specimen was PBMCs, mostly from graft donor cells, taken 180 days after TCRalphabeta/CD19-depleted stem cell transplant. The receptors originated from a female patient between 2 and 15 years old who had a stem cell transplant for aplastic anemia, so the T cells may come from the graft donor.

Concerning this clonotype: A single base separates this from a much larger clone, so it may be a read error. V and J are TRBV7-8 and TRBJ2-7, with D maybe TRBD2 (6 bases). Germline V CDR1 and CDR2: SGHVS, FQNEAQ. Trimming pared 5 bases from V and 4 bases from J, leaving 18 bases between. The CDR3 is made up of 15 amino acids. This chain's CDR3 is CASSIKTGDGYEQYV. The CDR3 DNA reads TGTGCCAGCAGCATCAAGACGGGGGATGGGTACGAGCAGTACGTC.

In this sample, this clonotype turned up many times. The chain joins TRBV5-1 to TRBJ2-7; TRBD1 matches at 8 bases. The CDR3 consists of 14 residues. Per germline, CDR1 SGHRS and CDR2 YFSETQ. With V trimmed by 4 bases and J by 4 bases, 7 bases remained unmatched. In DNA form, the CDR3 reads TGCGCCAGCAGCCACGGGACAGGACTTTACGAGCAGTACTTC. Residues: CASSHGTGLYEQYF.

This rearrangement joins TRBV4-3 to TRBJ2-3; D tentatively reads TRBD1 or TRBD2 (7 bases each). Germline V gene data show CDR1 as LGHNA and CDR2 as YSLEER. CDR3 length: 18 amino acids. V lost 1 base and J lost 6, with 23 bases in between. The DNA for the CDR3 is TGCGCCAGCAGCCAAGGCTGGTCGGATGGCAGGGGGGGGGATACGCAGTATTTT. It is translated as CASSQGWSDGRGGDTQYF.

This clonotype has more than one count but fewer than ten. V usage is TRBV6-1 and J usage is TRBJ2-5; perhaps TRBD2 as D (6 bases). Germline lookup yields CDR1 MNHNS and CDR2 SASEGT. CDR3 length: 16 residues. V was pared by 6 bases and J by 4 bases, with 21 bases between. DNA for the CDR3: TGTGCCAGCAGCCGTACCAGGAGGGCCGGGGGAGAGACCCAGTACTTC. This encodes CASSRTRRAGGETQYF.

This clonotype was seen only a few times. The chain is built from TRBV4-3 and TRBJ1-6; a possible D gene is TRBD1 (5 bases). The germline V gene has CDR1 LGHNA and CDR2 YSLEER. V was clipped by 1 base and J by 13 bases, with 11 bases between them. The CDR3 spans 13 residues. CDR3 residues: CASSQARERPLHF. CDR3 DNA sequence: TGCGCCAGCAGCCAAGCCAGGGAACGGCCCCTCCACTTT.

This clonotype has a handful of counts. The V gene is TRBV25-1, the J gene TRBJ1-1; tentative D call: TRBD1 (6 bases). This CDR3 is 14 amino acids long. V was cut by 6 bases and J by 1 base, with 12 bases left in between. Germline CDR1 and CDR2: MGHDK and SYGVNS. CDR3 bases: TGTGCCAGCAGCCGGGGACACTCGAACACTGAAGCTTTCTTT. Protein product: CASSRGHSNTEAFF.

This clonotype has only a few counts. The gene calls are TRBV15 and TRBJ1-2, with D maybe TRBD1 (6 bases). CDR3 length: 13 residues. Germline lookup yields CDR1 LNHNV and CDR2 YYDKDF (reference sequence). The V gene lost 1 base and the J gene lost 6 bases, with 9 bases spanning the gap. This CDR3 is CATSRAPGDGYTF. Written as DNA, the CDR3 is TGTGCCACCAGCAGAGCTCCAGGGGATGGCTACACCTTC.

This chain joins TRBV29-1 and TRBJ2-1; D gene uncertain. The germline gives CDR1 SQVTM, CDR2 ANQGSEA. V was trimmed by 5 bases and J by 4 bases, leaving 12 bases between them. There are 13 residues in the CDR3. CDR3 loop: CSVFPSPYNEQFF. The DNA for the CDR3 is TGCAGCGTTTTCCCCTCCCCATACAATGAGCAGTTCTTC.

This clonotype was detected many times. The V call is TRBV20-1, the J call TRBJ2-6; 10 bases match TRBD1. CDR3 length: 19 amino acids. The germline gives CDR1 DFQATT, CDR2 SNEGSKA (reference sequence). V was clipped by 3 bases and J by 0 bases; unmatched bases: 11. The CDR3 loop is CSARGLRTGGSSGANVLTF. The CDR3 bases are TGCAGTGCTAGGGGGTTAAGGACAGGGGGGAGCTCTGGGGCCAACGTCCTGACTTTC.

The chain couples TRBV12-3 or TRBV12-4 to TRBJ1-5; D is ambiguous. The CDR3 is made up of 17 amino acids. Between the trimmed V and J ends, which lost 2 bases and 0 bases, there was a span of 14 bases. The CDR3 spells CASSLFVGPYSNQPQHF. The CDR3 DNA is TGTGCCAGCAGTTTATTTGTTGGGCCATATAGCAATCAGCCCCAGCATTTT.

The chain carries TRBV9 and TRBJ1-2; 7 positions match TRBD1. Per germline, CDR1 SGDLS and CDR2 YYNGEE. V lost 4 bases to trimming and J lost 4 bases; unmatched junction nucleotides: 16. The CDR3 sequence is 17 residues long. The CDR3 DNA reads as TGTGCCAGCAGCCTTGGGCCCAATAAGGGGGCCTCCTATGGCTACACCTTC. It translates to CASSLGPNKGASYGYTF.

Worth noting for this clonotype: A junction boundary mismatches the germline segment, possibly from a read error. V and J are TRBV12-3 or TRBV12-4 and TRBJ1-2; 7 positions match TRBD1. This CDR3 contains 15 residues. CDR3 coding DNA: TGTGCCAGCAGTTTGGCGGGACAGCGGGGCTATGGCTACGCCTTC. Residues: CASSLAGQRGYGYAF.

This rearrangement joins TRBV6-5 to TRBJ2-1; TRBD2 might be the D (6 bases). CDR1 is MNHEY and CDR2 is SVGAGI in the germline V gene. The V and J ends lost 4 bases and 2 bases respectively, with 12 bases between them. The CDR3 is made up of 15 amino acids. This CDR3 is CASSSARETYNEQFF. CDR3 bases: TGTGCCAGCAGTTCCGCCCGGGAGACCTACAATGAGCAGTTCTTC.

This sequence joins TRBV27 and TRBJ1-5; no clear D. The V end lost 2 bases, the J end lost 1 base, and 6 bases lay between the germline ends. This CDR3 is built from 14 residues. Germline-derived CDR1 and CDR2 are MNHEY and SMNVEV (reference sequence). CDR3 DNA sequence: TGTGCCAGCAGTTTAATCGGGAGCAATCAGCCCCAGCATTTT. This translates into CASSLIGSNQPQHF.

The chain recombines TRBV15 with TRBJ2-1, with TRBD2 matching 14 bases. Germline CDR1 LNHNV, CDR2 YYDKDF (reference sequence). J was trimmed by 7 bases and V by 1 base; bases with no gene match: 6. This CDR3 has 17 amino acids. CDR3 sequence: CATSRAPGLAGANEQFF. The CDR3 region has the DNA TGTGCCACCAGCAGAGCCCCGGGACTAGCGGGAGCGAATGAGCAGTTCTTC.

The chain carries TRBV30 and TRBJ2-7, with 9 bases aligning to TRBD1. CDR1 and CDR2 (germline): GTSNPN, SVGIG (reference sequence). The CDR3 extends over 13 amino acids. V lost 4 bases, J lost 6 bases, and 7 bases stayed unmatched. The chain's CDR3 is CAWTRVTGGEQYF. CDR3 DNA sequence: TGTGCCTGGACCCGCGTGACAGGGGGCGAGCAGTACTTC.

This clonotype was counted a few times. The genes are TRBV14 and TRBJ2-1; no firm D call. The CDR3 is 12 residues long. Germline assignment: CDR1 SGHDN and CDR2 FVKESK. V was clipped by 6 bases and J by 3 bases, with 6 bases between them. In nucleotides, the CDR3 is TGTGCCAGCAGGGGGTTCTACAATGAGCAGTTCTTC. Residues: CASRGFYNEQFF.

Concerning this clonotype itself: One junction end does not reproduce the germline sequence, and a read error may be involved. The genes are TRBV27 and TRBJ2-1; D remains unclear. This CDR3 comprises 16 residues. In germline, CDR1 is MNHEY, CDR2 SMNVEV (reference sequence). DNA of the CDR3: TGTGCCAGCAGTTTATTTGCGGTGACCTCCTACAATCAGCAGTTCTTC. Translating it yields CASSLFAVTSYNQQFF.

This clonotype was recorded a few times. The chain combines TRBV11-2 with TRBJ1-1; 8 bases align to TRBD1. In germline, CDR1 is SGHAT, CDR2 FQNNGV. CDR3 size: 14 residues. The J segment lost 6 bases and the V segment lost 4 bases, leaving 7 bases of the junction unmatched. DNA of the CDR3: TGTGCCAGCAGCTGGCAGGGGGCGATTTCTGAAGCTTTCTTT. Protein product: CASSWQGAISEAFF.

This clonotype was recorded a few times. The rearrangement uses TRBV30 and TRBJ1-1; unclear D gene. The V end was cut by 2 bases, the J end by 0 bases, with 1 base between. Germline-derived CDR1 and CDR2 are GTSNPN and SVGIG (reference sequence). The CDR3 spans 11 residues. The CDR3 loop reads CAWSLNTEAFF. CDR3 sequence (DNA): TGTGCCTGGAGTCTGAACACTGAAGCTTTCTTT.

This clonotype has just a few counts. The gene calls are TRBV20-1 and TRBJ1-1, with 8 positions matching TRBD1. The CDR3 has 13 residues. CDR1 and CDR2 from the germline V gene are DFQATT and SNEGSKA (reference sequence). After removal of 3 bases from V and 5 bases from J, the junction contained 5 bases not matched to a gene. CDR3 nucleotide sequence: TGCAGTGCTAGCCTGGGACAGGCGACTGAAGCTTTCTTT. Its translation: CSASLGQATEAFF.

Remarks on this clonotype: Just one base apart from a much larger clone, this may be a read error. The J gene is TRBJ2-7, the V gene TRBV12-3 or TRBV12-4, with 9 bases that match TRBD2. This CDR3 contains 14 residues. CDR3 DNA sequence: TGTGCCAGCCGTTTAGATAGCGGGGGCTACGAGCAGTACTTC. As protein: CASRLDSGGYEQYF.

This chain connects TRBV5-1 to TRBJ1-1; D uncertain. The CDR3 runs 15 residues. Trimming stripped 2 bases from V and 1 base from J, with 12 bases between. Per germline, CDR1 SGHRS and CDR2 YFSETQ. The CDR3 is CASSFGDTANTEAFF. For the CDR3, the DNA is TGCGCCAGCAGCTTTGGCGACACTGCGAACACTGAAGCTTTCTTT.

This clonotype was observed at least ten times. The chain combines TRBV9 with TRBJ2-1; 14 bases are a match to TRBD2. Germline-derived CDR1 and CDR2 are SGDLS and YYNGEE. This CDR3 has 19 residues. Trimming took 3 bases from V and 3 from J; bases not matched to a gene: 11. CDR3 residues: CASSALGTSGRLGYNEQFF. The DNA of the CDR3 is TGTGCCAGCAGCGCCCTCGGGACTAGCGGGAGATTAGGCTACAATGAGCAGTTCTTC. The full variable domain, in which reference TRBV9 and TRBJ2-1 provide the parts outside the CDR3, is DSGVTQTPKHLITATGQRVTLRCSPRSGDLSVYWYQQSLDQGLQFLIQYYNGEERAKGNILERFSAQQFPDLHSELNLSSLELGDSALYFCASSALGTSGRLGYNEQFFGPGTRLTVL.

This chain links TRBV7-9 with TRBJ1-2, with TRBD1 matching 10 bases. This CDR3 has 16 amino acids. The ends lost 5 bases at V and 6 bases at J; junction bases unmatched: 12. Germline V gene data show CDR1 as SEHNR and CDR2 as FQNEAQ (reference sequence). The CDR3 DNA reads as TGTGCCAGCAGCCCCTTTCCGGGACAGGGGTTTAATGGCTACACCTTC. It yields the protein CASSPFPGQGFNGYTF.

The sample holds many counts of this clonotype. The V and J genes are TRBV6-2 or TRBV6-3 and TRBJ1-5; D ambiguous. This CDR3 is 14 amino acids long. Trimming removed 0 bases at V and 9 bases at J, with 12 bases between. Germline loops: CDR1 MNHEY, CDR2 SVGEGT. CDR3: CASSYSSGPWPQHF. DNA for the CDR3: TGTGCCAGCAGTTACTCTTCTGGGCCATGGCCCCAGCATTTT.

This clonotype was observed a few times. The gene calls are TRBV5-1 and TRBJ2-5; 7 positions match TRBD2. The CDR3 runs to 17 residues. The V gene end was trimmed by 5 bases and the J gene end by 5 bases; junction bases not matched to a gene: 18. CDR1 and CDR2 from the germline V gene are SGHRS and YFSETQ. CDR3 in amino acids: CASSAPREKTSAETQYF. The CDR3 nucleotides read TGCGCCAGCAGTGCGCCCAGGGAGAAAACTAGCGCGGAGACCCAGTACTTC.

This clonotype showed up just a few times. This chain links TRBV6-2 or TRBV6-3 with TRBJ2-7, with 8 bases fitting TRBD2. Unmatched junction bases numbered 3, after V lost 2 bases and J lost 0 bases. The CDR3 is made up of 15 amino acids. Germline assignment: CDR1 MNHEY and CDR2 SVGEGT. In nucleotides, the CDR3 is TGTGCCAGCAGTTACGCGGGACTAGACTCCTACGAGCAGTACGTC. This translates into CASSYAGLDSYEQYV.

CDR3 loop: CASSQENSRNQPQHF. The CDR3 DNA sequence: TGCGCCAGCAGCCAAGAGAATAGTCGCAATCAGCCCCAGCATTTT. J is TRBJ1-5 and V is TRBV4-3; D not resolved. CDR3 length equals 15 residues. Deletions cut 0 bases from V and 2 bases from J, with 8 bases between. Germline V gives CDR1 LGHNA, CDR2 YSLEER.